The 7 T cell receptor beta chains in this list originate from one sample, sequenced in a study of shared clonotypes between healthy human individuals. Measured with immunoSEQ multiplex PCR; TCRdb has only the in-frame clones, and not every one. The repertoire holds millions of clones, with approximately 95% as singletons. The sample taken for sequencing was naive CD4+ T cells from PBMCs. Subset of the sample: CD45RA+ positively selected. These receptors all stem from a man aged 18 to 30 in good health. Some clones in this sample may be carry-over from other donors' samples.

In this sample, this clone turned up once. J is TRBJ1-1 and V is TRBV6-5, with no clear D. Per germline, CDR1 MNHEY and CDR2 SVGAGI. This CDR3 spans 15 amino acids. The V and J ends lost 7 bases and 4 bases respectively, with 19 bases between them. The CDR3 loop is CASKTRGFDRTEAFF. The CDR3 DNA follows: TGTGCCAGCAAAACGCGCGGGTTTGATCGCACTGAAGCTTTCTTT.

The V gene is TRBV5-4, the J gene TRBJ1-4, with D unresolved. Per germline, CDR1 SGHNT and CDR2 YYREEE (reference sequence). The CDR3 totals 15 residues. V was shortened by 2 bases and J by 2 bases, with 10 bases between the two germline ends. The CDR3 nucleotides read TGTGCCAGCAGCTTTCGGGGTCCGACTAATGAAAAACTGTTTTTT. Residues: CASSFRGPTNEKLFF. The full variable domain, rest sourced from reference TRBV5-4 and TRBJ1-4, is ETGVTQSPTHLIKTRGQQVTLRCSSQSGHNTVSWYQQALGQGPQFIFQYYREEENGRGNFPPRFSGLQFPNYSSELNVNALELDDSALYLCASSFRGPTNEKLFFGSGTQLSVL.

CDR3: CASSQMRGTGSYEQYF. Written as DNA, the CDR3 is TGCGCCAGCAGCCAAATGAGGGGGACAGGGTCCTACGAGCAGTACTTC. This rearrangement joins TRBV4-3 to TRBJ2-7; TRBD1 agrees at 9 bases. CDR3 length: 16 residues. Trimming at V came to 2 bases and at J to 1 base, leaving 6 bases not matched to a gene. Germline values: CDR1 LGHNA, CDR2 YSLEER.

The chain couples TRBV5-5 to TRBJ2-5; TRBD2 agrees at 13 bases. The length of the CDR3 is 15 residues. Looked up from germline, CDR1 is SGHKS and CDR2 is YYEKEE (reference sequence). The trim removed 4 bases at V and 3 bases at J, leaving 3 bases unmatched. The DNA for the CDR3 is TGTGCCAGCAGCCCCGGGACTAGCGGGGAAGAGACCCAGTACTTC. Residues: CASSPGTSGEETQYF.

This sequence joins TRBV7-9 and TRBJ2-1; 7 nucleotides match TRBD1. With 6 bases clipped from V and 6 bases from J, the junction kept 8 bases outside the gene matches. The CDR3 covers 14 residues. The germline V gene encodes CDR1 SEHNR and CDR2 FQNEAQ (reference sequence). For the CDR3, the DNA is TGTGCCAGCAGTCCACAGGGGACGGTCAATGAGCAGTTCTTC. Its protein is CASSPQGTVNEQFF. The full variable domain, rest sourced from reference TRBV7-9 and TRBJ2-1, is DTGVSQNPRHKITKRGQNVTFRCDPISEHNRLYWYRQTLGQGPEFLTYFQNEAQLEKSRLLSDRFSAERPKGSFSTLEIQRTEQGDSAMYLCASSPQGTVNEQFFGPGTRLTVL.

The V gene is TRBV5-4, the J gene TRBJ2-3; 9 bases line up with TRBD2. The CDR3 loop spans 18 amino acids. Looked up from germline, CDR1 is SGHNT and CDR2 is YYREEE (reference sequence). The junction had 9 bases not matched to a gene; V was cut back by 1 base and J by 0 bases. CDR3 residues: CASSLRTSGSSSTDTQYF. CDR3 bases: TGTGCCAGCAGCTTGCGTACTAGCGGGTCCTCTAGCACAGATACGCAGTATTTT.

This clone is a singleton in its sample. The rearrangement links TRBV5-6 to TRBJ1-1; unclear D gene. The CDR3 covers 17 residues. In germline, CDR1 is SGHDT, CDR2 YYEEEE. The V end lost 4 bases, the J end lost 2 bases, and 21 bases lay between the germline ends. The CDR3 protein is CASSRQRHLGRNTEAFF. CDR3 nucleotide sequence: TGTGCCAGCAGCCGCCAACGACATTTGGGGAGAAACACTGAAGCTTTCTTT.